A selection of T cell receptor beta chains follows, all from one sample in a study of early T cells in non-severe SARS-CoV-2 infection. TCRdb analysed the 5' RACE reads with MiXCR anew, one entry per CDR3 protein. The table includes roughly 110,000 distinct CDR3 sequences, around 10% detected once. The sequenced sample was whole blood. Receptor source: an adult who was a healthcare worker with PCR-confirmed SARS-CoV-2 infection or an uninfected control (not recorded which). The CDR3 runs from the conserved cysteine through the conserved F or W. The D gene is left open where the match is weak. Some rows mark clone size as missing; the rest say once, few, many or name a class of expanded clone.

clone_size: few
d_call: NA
j_call: TRBJ2-7
v_call: TRBV7-9
cdr3_aa: CASSFNPYEQYF
cdr3_nt: TGTGCCAGCAGCTTTAACCCCTACGAGCAGTACTTC

clone_size: few
d_call: NA
j_call: TRBJ2-1
v_call: TRBV7-9
cdr3_aa: CASSRGQLPRGNEQFF
cdr3_nt: TGTGCCAGCAGTAGGGGACAGCTCCCCCGGGGGAATGAGCAGTTCTTC

clone_size: few
d_call: NA
j_call: TRBJ2-2
v_call: TRBV20-1
cdr3_aa: CSARGTNTGELFF
cdr3_nt: TGCAGTGCTAGAGGGACAAACACCGGGGAGCTGTTTTTT

clone_size: NA
d_call: NA
j_call: TRBJ1-1
v_call: TRBV20-1
cdr3_aa: CSATYRAAEAFF
cdr3_nt: TGCAGTGCTACCTACAGGGCTGCTGAAGCTTTCTTT

clone_size: few
d_call: NA
j_call: TRBJ2-5
v_call: TRBV6-2/TRBV6-3
cdr3_aa: CASSYGSPETQYF
cdr3_nt: TGTGCCAGCAGTTACGGGAGCCCGGAGACCCAGTACTTC

clone_size: many
d_call: NA
j_call: TRBJ1-5
v_call: TRBV12-3/TRBV12-4
cdr3_aa: CASTLYFMGYQPQHF
cdr3_nt: TGTGCCAGCACCCTCTATTTTATGGGGTACCAGCCCCAGCATTTT

clone_size: many
d_call: TRBD2
j_call: TRBJ2-1
v_call: TRBV7-6
cdr3_aa: CASQRMLADNEQFF
cdr3_nt: TGTGCCAGCCAAAGGATGCTAGCGGACAATGAGCAGTTCTTC

clone_size: NA
d_call: NA
j_call: TRBJ1-6
v_call: TRBV5-1
cdr3_aa: CASSLAGRSPLHF
cdr3_nt: TGCGCCAGCAGCTTGGCAGGACGATCACCCCTCCACTTT

clone_size: NA
d_call: NA
j_call: TRBJ1-2
v_call: TRBV10-1
cdr3_aa: CASGEPSHGYTF
cdr3_nt: TGCGCCAGCGGAGAACCCTCCCATGGCTACACCTTC

clone_size: NA
d_call: NA
j_call: TRBJ2-7
v_call: TRBV21-1
cdr3_aa: CASSTTYLDRPYEQYF
cdr3_nt: TGTGCCAGCAGCACTACTTACCTCGACAGGCCCTACGAGCAGTACTTC

clone_size: many
d_call: NA
j_call: TRBJ2-3
v_call: TRBV7-2
cdr3_aa: CASSVSLGRDTQYF
cdr3_nt: TGTGCCAGCAGCGTCAGCCTAGGCAGAGATACGCAGTATTTT

clone_size: many
d_call: NA
j_call: TRBJ2-7
v_call: TRBV19
cdr3_aa: CATSQSGYMQYF
cdr3_nt: TGTGCCACATCTCAATCCGGGTACATGCAGTACTTC

clone_size: few
d_call: TRBD1
j_call: TRBJ2-7
v_call: TRBV5-1
cdr3_aa: CASSSGTGNYEQYF
cdr3_nt: TGCGCCAGCAGCTCTGGGACAGGGAACTACGAGCAGTACTTC

clone_size: NA
d_call: NA
j_call: TRBJ2-7
v_call: TRBV7-2
cdr3_aa: CASSLDPLDGLLSYEQYF
cdr3_nt: TGTGCCAGCAGCTTAGACCCCCTGGACGGACTACTCTCCTACGAGCAGTACTTC

clone_size: many
d_call: TRBD2
j_call: TRBJ2-1
v_call: TRBV7-2
cdr3_aa: CASSLESSGSYNEQFF
cdr3_nt: TGTGCCAGCAGCTTAGAGAGTAGCGGGAGCTACAATGAGCAGTTCTTC

clone_size: NA
d_call: TRBD1
j_call: TRBJ1-5
v_call: TRBV24-1
cdr3_aa: CATATGGNQPQHF
cdr3_nt: TGTGCCACCGCGACAGGGGGCAATCAGCCCCAGCATTTT

clone_size: NA
d_call: NA
j_call: TRBJ2-1
v_call: TRBV9
cdr3_aa: CASGPGEKEQFF
cdr3_nt: TGTGCCAGCGGCCCTGGAGAAAAAGAGCAGTTCTTC

clone_size: NA
d_call: NA
j_call: TRBJ2-7
v_call: TRBV6-5
cdr3_aa: CASSYSSGVGEQYF
cdr3_nt: TGTGCCAGCAGTTACTCTTCTGGGGTTGGCGAGCAGTACTTC

clone_size: many
d_call: TRBD2
j_call: TRBJ2-1
v_call: TRBV24-1
cdr3_aa: CATSDLPSGRDIDEQFF
cdr3_nt: TGTGCCACCAGTGATTTGCCTAGCGGGAGGGACATCGATGAGCAGTTCTTC

clone_size: many
d_call: NA
j_call: TRBJ2-3
v_call: TRBV5-1
cdr3_aa: CASSFQGPDTQYF
cdr3_nt: TGCGCCAGCAGCTTCCAGGGTCCAGATACGCAGTATTTT

clone_size: many
d_call: NA
j_call: TRBJ1-3
v_call: TRBV10-3
cdr3_aa: CATGLDRRRNTIYF
cdr3_nt: TGTGCCACCGGACTCGACAGGAGAAGAAACACCATATATTTT

clone_size: NA
d_call: TRBD2
j_call: TRBJ2-1
v_call: TRBV28
cdr3_aa: CASRRGSASYNEQFF
cdr3_nt: TGTGCCAGCAGGCGGGGGAGTGCCTCCTACAATGAGCAGTTCTTC

clone_size: NA
d_call: NA
j_call: TRBJ2-7
v_call: TRBV4-3
cdr3_aa: CASSQVSAGEQYF
cdr3_nt: TGCGCCAGCAGCCAAGTGTCTGCAGGGGAGCAGTACTTC

clone_size: NA
d_call: NA
j_call: TRBJ2-3
v_call: TRBV12-3/TRBV12-4
cdr3_aa: CASSPRRAPSTDTQYF
cdr3_nt: TGTGCCAGCAGTCCCAGGAGGGCCCCGAGCACAGATACGCAGTATTTT

clone_size: many
d_call: NA
j_call: TRBJ2-1
v_call: TRBV28
cdr3_aa: CASNIELNEQFF
cdr3_nt: TGTGCCAGCAACATAGAGTTGAATGAGCAGTTCTTC

clone_size: few
d_call: TRBD2
j_call: TRBJ2-4
v_call: TRBV7-2
cdr3_aa: CASSKTSGRAKNIQYF
cdr3_nt: TGTGCCAGCAGCAAGACTAGCGGCCGAGCCAAAAACATTCAGTACTTC

clone_size: many
d_call: TRBD1
j_call: TRBJ2-7
v_call: TRBV20-1
cdr3_aa: CSARPRDRPSYEQYF
cdr3_nt: TGCAGTGCTAGACCACGGGACAGGCCATCCTACGAGCAGTACTTC

clone_size: many
d_call: NA
j_call: TRBJ1-5
v_call: TRBV20-1
cdr3_aa: CSATTAGPNQPQHF
cdr3_nt: TGCAGTGCTACAACGGCGGGCCCCAATCAGCCCCAGCATTTT

clone_size: few
d_call: NA
j_call: TRBJ1-1
v_call: TRBV11-3
cdr3_aa: CASSSDRNTEAFF
cdr3_nt: TGTGCCAGCAGCTCGGACCGAAACACTGAAGCTTTCTTT

clone_size: many
d_call: NA
j_call: TRBJ1-4
v_call: TRBV7-9
cdr3_aa: CASCKGDIGEKLFF
cdr3_nt: TGTGCCAGCTGTAAAGGGGACATAGGTGAAAAACTGTTTTTT

clone_size: many
d_call: NA
j_call: TRBJ1-1
v_call: TRBV30
cdr3_aa: CAWRGLGITHTEAFF
cdr3_nt: TGTGCCTGGAGGGGACTCGGGATCACCCACACTGAAGCTTTCTTT

clone_size: many
d_call: TRBD2
j_call: TRBJ2-1
v_call: TRBV27
cdr3_aa: CASRAGAGISYNEQFF
cdr3_nt: TGTGCCAGCAGGGCAGGAGCGGGAATCTCCTACAATGAGCAGTTCTTC

clone_size: many
d_call: NA
j_call: TRBJ2-3
v_call: TRBV12-3/TRBV12-4
cdr3_aa: CASSLGGGGDTQYF
cdr3_nt: TGTGCCAGCAGTTTGGGTGGTGGGGGTGATACGCAGTATTTT

clone_size: few
d_call: TRBD1
j_call: TRBJ1-2
v_call: TRBV7-8
cdr3_aa: CASSSAGGNYGYTF
cdr3_nt: TGTGCCAGCAGCTCGGCAGGGGGCAACTATGGCTACACCTTC

clone_size: few
d_call: NA
j_call: TRBJ1-5
v_call: TRBV28
cdr3_aa: CATQVFGQPQHF
cdr3_nt: TGTGCCACTCAGGTCTTCGGTCAGCCCCAGCATTTT

clone_size: few
d_call: NA
j_call: TRBJ2-3
v_call: TRBV7-3
cdr3_aa: CASSLRASEDTQYF
cdr3_nt: TGTGCCAGCAGCTTAAGGGCTAGTGAAGATACGCAGTATTTT

clone_size: NA
d_call: TRBD2
j_call: TRBJ2-3
v_call: TRBV6-5
cdr3_aa: CASSYSNVASGRDTQYF
cdr3_nt: TGTGCCAGCAGTTACTCGAATGTGGCTAGCGGGAGGGATACGCAGTATTTT

clone_size: many
d_call: TRBD2
j_call: TRBJ2-7
v_call: TRBV28
cdr3_aa: CASSLGRASEQYF
cdr3_nt: TGTGCCAGCAGTTTAGGGAGGGCCTCCGAGCAGTACTTC

clone_size: NA
d_call: NA
j_call: TRBJ1-2
v_call: TRBV9
cdr3_aa: CASSLHPNGVSYGYTF
cdr3_nt: TGTGCCAGCAGCCTCCACCCCAACGGGGTTTCCTATGGCTACACCTTC

clone_size: few
d_call: TRBD2
j_call: TRBJ2-5
v_call: TRBV2
cdr3_aa: CASRGGRPGETQYF
cdr3_nt: TGTGCCAGCAGAGGCGGGAGGCCGGGAGAGACCCAGTACTTC

clone_size: NA
d_call: TRBD1
j_call: TRBJ2-7
v_call: TRBV28
cdr3_aa: CASSLPDEDRGREQYF
cdr3_nt: TGTGCCAGCAGTTTGCCGGACGAGGACAGGGGGCGGGAGCAGTACTTC

clone_size: NA
d_call: NA
j_call: TRBJ1-5
v_call: TRBV29-1
cdr3_aa: CSVSPGVNQPQHF
cdr3_nt: TGCAGCGTTTCTCCAGGAGTCAATCAGCCCCAGCATTTT

clone_size: NA
d_call: NA
j_call: TRBJ1-2
v_call: TRBV6-5
cdr3_aa: CATRGRVYGYTF
cdr3_nt: TGTGCCACGAGGGGCAGAGTCTATGGCTACACCTTC

clone_size: NA
d_call: NA
j_call: TRBJ2-7
v_call: TRBV12-3/TRBV12-4
cdr3_aa: CASSLDFELYEQYF
cdr3_nt: TGTGCCAGCTCACTGGACTTCGAGCTCTACGAGCAGTACTTC

clone_size: few
d_call: NA
j_call: TRBJ2-3
v_call: TRBV12-3/TRBV12-4
cdr3_aa: CASSLRSDTQYF
cdr3_nt: TGTGCCAGCAGTCTAAGAAGTGATACGCAGTATTTT

clone_size: many
d_call: TRBD2
j_call: TRBJ2-7
v_call: TRBV20-1
cdr3_aa: CSVKVAGVRSEQYF
cdr3_nt: TGCAGCGTCAAGGTAGCGGGAGTAAGAAGTGAGCAGTACTTC

clone_size: NA
d_call: NA
j_call: TRBJ1-3
v_call: TRBV4-3
cdr3_aa: CASSHESSGNTIYF
cdr3_nt: TGCGCCAGCAGCCATGAAAGCTCTGGAAACACCATATATTTT

clone_size: many
d_call: NA
j_call: TRBJ2-5
v_call: TRBV28
cdr3_aa: CASSLYHIETQYF
cdr3_nt: TGTGCCAGCAGTCTTTATCACATTGAGACCCAGTACTTC

clone_size: NA
d_call: NA
j_call: TRBJ1-1
v_call: TRBV7-9
cdr3_aa: CASSPGRGMNTEAFF
cdr3_nt: TGTGCCAGCAGCCCAGGACGGGGGATGAACACTGAAGCTTTCTTT

clone_size: many
d_call: NA
j_call: TRBJ1-1
v_call: TRBV20-1
cdr3_aa: CSAPRSVNTEAFF
cdr3_nt: TGCAGTGCCCCTAGATCAGTGAACACTGAAGCTTTCTTT

clone_size: many
d_call: TRBD2
j_call: TRBJ2-1
v_call: TRBV12-3/TRBV12-4
cdr3_aa: CASSFKRSGLAGGNLYNEQFF
cdr3_nt: TGTGCCAGCAGTTTCAAACGGTCGGGACTAGCGGGAGGGAATTTATACAATGAGCAGTTCTTC

clone_size: NA
d_call: TRBD1
j_call: TRBJ1-1
v_call: TRBV18
cdr3_aa: CASSPGGGRHTEAFF
cdr3_nt: TGTGCCAGCTCACCTGGAGGGGGCCGGCACACTGAAGCTTTCTTT

clone_size: few
d_call: NA
j_call: TRBJ2-1
v_call: TRBV29-1
cdr3_aa: CSVEEHLNEQFF
cdr3_nt: TGCAGCGTTGAAGAACATTTGAATGAGCAGTTCTTC

clone_size: many
d_call: NA
j_call: TRBJ1-6
v_call: TRBV20-1
cdr3_aa: CSARGTENSPLHF
cdr3_nt: TGCAGTGCTAGAGGGACAGAGAATTCACCCCTCCACTTT

clone_size: few
d_call: TRBD2
j_call: TRBJ2-1
v_call: TRBV13
cdr3_aa: CASSPTSGRFPMQFF
cdr3_nt: TGTGCCAGCAGCCCGACTAGCGGGAGGTTCCCGATGCAGTTCTTC

clone_size: many
d_call: NA
j_call: TRBJ2-7
v_call: TRBV5-6
cdr3_aa: CASSLDRRDYEQYF
cdr3_nt: TGTGCCAGCAGCTTGGACAGACGCGACTACGAGCAGTACTTC

clone_size: NA
d_call: TRBD2
j_call: TRBJ2-1
v_call: TRBV19
cdr3_aa: CASTPILRDSGGGEQFF
cdr3_nt: TGTGCCAGTACCCCTATCTTGCGAGACTCGGGAGGGGGTGAGCAGTTCTTC

clone_size: many
d_call: TRBD2
j_call: TRBJ2-1
v_call: TRBV20-1
cdr3_aa: CSARERGGSSYNEQFF
cdr3_nt: TGCAGTGCTAGAGAGAGGGGCGGGAGCTCCTACAATGAGCAGTTCTTC

clone_size: few
d_call: NA
j_call: TRBJ2-7
v_call: TRBV12-3/TRBV12-4
cdr3_aa: CASSFSRGEQYF
cdr3_nt: TGTGCCAGCAGTTTCTCTAGGGGCGAGCAGTACTTC

clone_size: NA
d_call: NA
j_call: TRBJ2-1
v_call: TRBV30
cdr3_aa: CAWRLLFRAINEQFF
cdr3_nt: TGTGCCTGGAGGCTACTATTCCGAGCCATCAATGAGCAGTTCTTC